A single T cell receptor beta chain is shown here with its context. Other DNA sequences within the sample encode an identical CDR3. V was clipped by 6 bases and J by 0 bases, with 6 bases between them. The CDR3 extends over 13 amino acids. CDR1 is MNHEY, CDR2 SMNVEV, per germline (reference sequence). The data are from a study of T cell responses to AZD1222 COVID-19 vaccine. Generated by immunoSEQ multiplex PCR, the TCRdb table keeps only in-frame clones and is missing some. Here the sample spans approximately 150,000 clones, approximately 90% being singletons. Sequencing was performed on peripheral blood, taken 28 days after the second AZD1222 dose. This clonotype was sampled from an adult who received the AZD1222 COVID-19 vaccine. This chain connects TRBV27 to TRBJ1-5, with D hard to call. The CDR3, as DNA: TGTGCCAGCAGCTTTTATAGCAATCAGCCCCAGCATTTT. Its protein is CASSFYSNQPQHF.